These 2 T cell receptor beta chains originate from one sample sequenced in a study of a mutant IDH1 vaccine in newly diagnosed glioma. Time point noted: week 35, safety follow-up. One vaccine dose held 300 ug of mutant IDH1 20-mer peptide and came with topical imiquimod. Here immunoSEQ multiplex PCR was the method, and the copy in TCRdb shows in-frame clones only, minus some. The sample carries 30,000 to 40,000 clones, around 83% recorded once. These receptors lack a known antigen. Sequenced material: PBMCs, taken from a glioma patient whose treatment included an IDH1 peptide vaccine. Receptors were obtained from a woman aged 18 to 35 with glioma.

The chain carries TRBV7-9 and TRBJ2-2; TRBD1 aligns across 10 bases. V lost 5 bases and J lost 6; bases outside the gene matches: 9. CDR1 is SEHNR, CDR2 FQNEAQ, per germline (reference sequence). The CDR3 is 16 amino acids. CDR3: CASSGRDRGSSGELFF. CDR3 sequence (DNA): TGTGCCAGCAGCGGCCGGGACAGGGGATCATCCGGGGAGCTGTTTTTT.

This chain joins TRBV18 and TRBJ2-7; a weak D match, TRBD1 (5 bases). Looked up from germline, CDR1 is KGHSH and CDR2 is LQKENI. There are 15 residues in the CDR3. The V end was cut by 4 bases, the J end by 1 base, with 14 bases between. Here the CDR3 reads CASSLNRLSSYEQYF. The DNA of the CDR3 is TGTGCCAGCTCACTCAACAGGTTATCATCCTACGAGCAGTACTTC.